This T cell receptor beta chain was identified during a study of blood T cell repertoires in COVID-19. V lost 7 bases to trimming and J lost 5 bases, with 17 bases between them. Germline CDR1 reads SNHLY; CDR2 reads FYNNEI. This CDR3 region has 14 residues. The repertoire was sequenced with immunoSEQ multiplex PCR; TCRdb's copy has only in-frame clones and lacks some. The sample shows under 450,000 clones, approximately 90% of them seen only once. Before they entered the study, exposed participants had met a COVID-19 case within 2 weeks. This chain links TRBV2 with TRBJ1-2; D may be TRBD1 (5 bases). Sample: PBMCs or T cells enriched from blood (not recorded which). The TCR comes from a woman aged 40-49 years who had been exposed to COVID-19. In DNA, the CDR3 is TGTGCCAGCATTGACGGGGGACTCGGATATGGCTACACCTTC. Encoded protein: CASIDGGLGYGYTF.